The present T cell receptor (beta chain) was sequenced within a study of blood T cell repertoires in COVID-19. Study background: COVID-19 samples collected from the United States, Italy and Spain covered acute and convalescent phases.

CDR1 and CDR2 from the germline V gene are DFQATT and SNEGSKA (reference sequence). This CDR3 is 12 amino acids long. Trimming removed 3 bases at V and 4 bases at J, with 10 bases between. Cohort placement rested on clinical history that participants reported themselves. What the recovered Cohort 3 donors had was two negative PCRs, clearance, or symptom resolution. The data were produced by immunoSEQ multiplex PCR, yet TCRdb's version contains in-frame clones alone and is incomplete. The data contain 200,000 to 250,000 clones, under 90% of them seen just once; the ten biggest clones take up approximately 1.8%.

The J gene is TRBJ2-7, the V gene TRBV20-1, with a possible D match to TRBD2 (5 bases). The sequenced sample consisted of PBMCs or T cells enriched from blood (not recorded which). The origin of this receptor is a man aged 55 to 70 who had recovered from COVID-19. The CDR3 sequence: CSASSSRYEQYF. The CDR3 DNA follows: TGCAGTGCTAGTTCTAGCAGGTACGAGCAGTACTTC.